Given below is one TCR beta chain in context. The CDR3 runs 14 residues. V was pared by 0 bases and J by 6 bases, with 12 bases between. Germline loops: CDR1 GTSNPN, CDR2 SVGIG (reference sequence). This record belongs to a study of blood T cell repertoires in COVID-19. In the original workflow: Amplifying reference gene primers gave estimates of nucleated cell counts. Profiled with immunoSEQ multiplex PCR; TCRdb holds only in-frame clones, not every one. V, J and clone size are those of that table, while D and trimming were read from the DNA. The sample lists some 110,000 clones, 75% to 85% occurring once.

This sequence originates from a man aged 70 or older with acute or convalescent COVID-19. The gene calls are TRBV30 and TRBJ2-4; a possible D gene is TRBD2 (6 bases). Sequencing was performed on peripheral blood. This chain's CDR3 is CAWSVGGPLNIQYF. The CDR3 DNA follows: TGTGCCTGGAGTGTCGGGGGACCTCTAAACATTCAGTACTTC.